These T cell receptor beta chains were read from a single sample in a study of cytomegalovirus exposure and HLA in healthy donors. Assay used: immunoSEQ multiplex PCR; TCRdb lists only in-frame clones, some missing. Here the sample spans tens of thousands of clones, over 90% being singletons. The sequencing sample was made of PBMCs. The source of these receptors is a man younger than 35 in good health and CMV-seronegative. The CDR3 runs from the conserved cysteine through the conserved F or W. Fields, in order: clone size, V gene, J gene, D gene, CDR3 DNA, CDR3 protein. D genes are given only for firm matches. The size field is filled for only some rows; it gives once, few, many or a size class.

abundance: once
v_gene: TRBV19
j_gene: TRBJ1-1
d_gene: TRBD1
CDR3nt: TGTGCCAGTTCGGGACAGGGTAGGGGCACTGAAGCTTTCTTT
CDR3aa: CASSGQGRGTEAFF

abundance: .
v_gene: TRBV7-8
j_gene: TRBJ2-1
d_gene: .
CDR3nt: TGTGCCAGCAGCTTGATGGACTCCGGGGAGCAGTTCTTC
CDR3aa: CASSLMDSGEQFF

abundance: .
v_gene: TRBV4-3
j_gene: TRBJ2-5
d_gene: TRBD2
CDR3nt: TGCGCCAGCAGCCAAGATTGGCGGGGGGGACAAGAGACCCAGTACTTC
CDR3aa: CASSQDWRGGQETQYF

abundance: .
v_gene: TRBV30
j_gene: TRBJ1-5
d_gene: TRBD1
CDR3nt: TGTGCCTGGGGAAATACAGGGGGCCACAATCAGCCCCAGCATTTT
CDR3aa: CAWGNTGGHNQPQHF

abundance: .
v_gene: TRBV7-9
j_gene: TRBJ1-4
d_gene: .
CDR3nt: TGTGCCAGCAGCTTAGGGGAGGAGATCGAAAAACTGTTTTTT
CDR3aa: CASSLGEEIEKLFF

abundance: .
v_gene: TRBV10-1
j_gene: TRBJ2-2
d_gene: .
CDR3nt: TGCGCCAGCAGTGGAGTGCCCCCGGACTCAAGAACCGGGGAGCTGTTTTTT
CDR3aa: CASSGVPPDSRTGELFF

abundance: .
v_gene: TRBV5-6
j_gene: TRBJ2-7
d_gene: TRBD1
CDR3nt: TGTGCCAGCAGCGCCGGGACAGGGGAGGGCTACTACTACTACTACGAGCAGTACTTC
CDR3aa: CASSAGTGEGYYYYYEQYF

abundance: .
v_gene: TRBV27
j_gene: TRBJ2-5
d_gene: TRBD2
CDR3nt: TGTGCCAGCAGTCCGCGGACTAGCGGAGATGAAGAGACCCAGTACTTC
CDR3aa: CASSPRTSGDEETQYF

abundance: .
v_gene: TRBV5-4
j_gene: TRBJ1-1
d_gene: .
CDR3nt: TGTGCCAGCAGCTTGGGGAGTAGGGAGACTGAAGCTTTCTTT
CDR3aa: CASSLGSRETEAFF

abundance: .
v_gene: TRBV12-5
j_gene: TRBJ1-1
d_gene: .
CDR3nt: TGTGCTAGTGGGGGAAGGGGGTACGGAGGCACTGAAGCTTTCTTT
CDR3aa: CASGGRGYGGTEAFF

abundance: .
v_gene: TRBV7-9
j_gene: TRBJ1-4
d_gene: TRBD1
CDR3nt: TGTGCCAGCAGCCTACAGGGGAATAATGAAAAACTGTTTTTT
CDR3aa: CASSLQGNNEKLFF

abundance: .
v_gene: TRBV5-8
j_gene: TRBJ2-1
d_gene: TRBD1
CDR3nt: TGTGCCAGCAGCTTGGGACAGGGGGACAATGAGCAGTTCTTC
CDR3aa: CASSLGQGDNEQFF

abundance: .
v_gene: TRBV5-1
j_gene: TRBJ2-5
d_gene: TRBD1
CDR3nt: TGCGCCAGCAGCTCCGGACAGGGGGAGGTAGAGACCCAGTACTTC
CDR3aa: CASSSGQGEVETQYF

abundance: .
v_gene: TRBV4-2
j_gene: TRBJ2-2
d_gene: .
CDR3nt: TGTGCCAGCAGCCTGGGGGACTTCTACACCGGGGAGCTGTTTTTT
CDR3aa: CASSLGDFYTGELFF

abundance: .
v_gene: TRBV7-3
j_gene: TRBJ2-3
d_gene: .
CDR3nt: TGTGCCAGCAGCTCTAGGATTGGGACAGATACGCAGTATTTT
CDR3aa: CASSSRIGTDTQYF

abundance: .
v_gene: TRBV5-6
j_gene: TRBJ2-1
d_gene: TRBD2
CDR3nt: TGTGCCAGCAGCTTGGTAGGTAGCGGGAGGAGGAATGAGCAGTTCTTC
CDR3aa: CASSLVGSGRRNEQFF

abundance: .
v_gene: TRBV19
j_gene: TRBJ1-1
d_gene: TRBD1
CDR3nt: TGTGCCAGTAGTATACTACGGACAGGGGGACAGGCTGAAGCTTTCTTT
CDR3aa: CASSILRTGGQAEAFF

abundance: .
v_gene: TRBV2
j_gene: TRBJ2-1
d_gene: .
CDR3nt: TGTGCCAGCACGGTCGGGAGCACCCACAATGAGCAGTTCTTC
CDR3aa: CASTVGSTHNEQFF

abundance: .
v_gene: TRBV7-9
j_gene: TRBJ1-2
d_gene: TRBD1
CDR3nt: TGTGCCAGCAGCTTAACCCGGGACAGGGTTGACTATGGCTACACCTTC
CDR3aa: CASSLTRDRVDYGYTF

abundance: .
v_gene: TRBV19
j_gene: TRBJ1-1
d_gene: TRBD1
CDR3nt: TGTGCCAGTAGTAAGTGGCAGGGGGACACTGAAGCTTTCTTT
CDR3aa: CASSKWQGDTEAFF

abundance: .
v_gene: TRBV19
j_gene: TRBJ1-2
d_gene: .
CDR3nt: TGTGCCAGTAGCCCGAACTATGGCTACACCTTC
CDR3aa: CASSPNYGYTF

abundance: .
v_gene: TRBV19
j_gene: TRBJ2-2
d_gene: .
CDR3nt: TGTGCCAGTAGTATCGTCTACTCCACCGGGGAGCTGTTTTTT
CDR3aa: CASSIVYSTGELFF

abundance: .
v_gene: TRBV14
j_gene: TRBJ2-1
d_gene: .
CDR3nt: TGTGCCAGCAGCCAAGGGGCTAGCCCCTACAATGAGCAGTTCTTC
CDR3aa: CASSQGASPYNEQFF

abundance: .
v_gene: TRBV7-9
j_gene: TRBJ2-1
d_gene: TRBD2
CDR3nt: TGTGCCAGCAGCAGTTCTAGCGGGAGCACCTACAATGAGCAGTTCTTC
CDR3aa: CASSSSSGSTYNEQFF

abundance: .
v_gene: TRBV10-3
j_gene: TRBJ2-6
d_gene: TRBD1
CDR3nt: TGTGCCATCGGAACTGACAGGGTTTCGTCGGGGGCCAACGTCCTGACTTTC
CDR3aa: CAIGTDRVSSGANVLTF

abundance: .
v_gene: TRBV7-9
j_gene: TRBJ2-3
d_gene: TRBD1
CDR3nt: TGTGCCAGCAGCTTTTTGGGACAGGGGAAGGATACGCAGTATTTT
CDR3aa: CASSFLGQGKDTQYF

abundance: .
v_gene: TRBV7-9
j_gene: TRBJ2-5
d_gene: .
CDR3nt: TGTGCCAGCAGCTTAAGGGAGGTTAGTGGGGAGACCCAGTACTTC
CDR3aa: CASSLREVSGETQYF

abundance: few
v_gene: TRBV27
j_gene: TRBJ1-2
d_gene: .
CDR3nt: TGTGCCAGCAGTCCGGACAGCTTAACAGGCTATGGCTACACCTTC
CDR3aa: CASSPDSLTGYGYTF